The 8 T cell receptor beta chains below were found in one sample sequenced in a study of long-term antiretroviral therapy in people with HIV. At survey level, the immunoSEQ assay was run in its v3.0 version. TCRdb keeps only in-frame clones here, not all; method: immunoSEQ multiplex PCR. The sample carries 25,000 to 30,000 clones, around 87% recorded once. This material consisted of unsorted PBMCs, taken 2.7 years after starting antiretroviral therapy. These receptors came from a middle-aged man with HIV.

The CDR3 sequence: CASSSIVRDRTYEQYF. DNA of the CDR3: TGTGCCAGCAGTTCAATCGTACGGGACAGAACCTACGAGCAGTACTTC. The chain has TRBV28 and TRBJ2-7; 7 bases fit TRBD1. Germline-derived CDR1 and CDR2 are MDHEN and SYDVKM. The CDR3 totals 16 residues. With V trimmed by 4 bases and J by 2 bases, 11 bases remained unmatched.

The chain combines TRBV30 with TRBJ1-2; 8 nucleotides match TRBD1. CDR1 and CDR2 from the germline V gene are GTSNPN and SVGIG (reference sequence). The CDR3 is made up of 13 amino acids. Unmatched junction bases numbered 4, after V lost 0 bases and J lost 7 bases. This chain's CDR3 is CAWSVGRGPGYTF. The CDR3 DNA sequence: TGTGCCTGGAGTGTGGGCAGGGGGCCTGGCTACACCTTC.

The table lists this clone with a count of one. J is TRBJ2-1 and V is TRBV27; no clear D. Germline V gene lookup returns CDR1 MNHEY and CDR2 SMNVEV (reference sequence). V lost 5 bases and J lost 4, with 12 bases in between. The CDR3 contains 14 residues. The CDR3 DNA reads TGTGCCAGCAGTGCGGCTTACGGTTACAATGAGCAGTTCTTC. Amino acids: CASSAAYGYNEQFF.

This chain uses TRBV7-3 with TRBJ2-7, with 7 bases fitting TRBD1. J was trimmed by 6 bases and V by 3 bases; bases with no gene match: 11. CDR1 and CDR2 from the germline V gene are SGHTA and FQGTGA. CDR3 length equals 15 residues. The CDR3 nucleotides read TGTGCCAGCAGCTTCCCGGCTTTAACAGGGGTCGAGCAGTACTTC. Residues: CASSFPALTGVEQYF.

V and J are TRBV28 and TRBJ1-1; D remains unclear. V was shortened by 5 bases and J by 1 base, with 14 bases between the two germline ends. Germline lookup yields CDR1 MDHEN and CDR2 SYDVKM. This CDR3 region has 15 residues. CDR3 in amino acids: CASSPRWPQNTEAFF. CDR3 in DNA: TGTGCCAGCAGTCCCCGATGGCCGCAGAACACTGAAGCTTTCTTT.

CDR3: CASSYDPSGQLYGYTF. In DNA form, the CDR3 reads TGTGCCAGCAGTTATGACCCCTCGGGACAGCTCTATGGCTACACCTTC. The chain is built from TRBV6-5 and TRBJ1-2; 7 bases align to TRBD1. Trimming took 3 bases from V and 4 from J; bases not matched to a gene: 11. Germline assignment: CDR1 MNHEY and CDR2 SVGAGI. This CDR3 spans 16 amino acids.

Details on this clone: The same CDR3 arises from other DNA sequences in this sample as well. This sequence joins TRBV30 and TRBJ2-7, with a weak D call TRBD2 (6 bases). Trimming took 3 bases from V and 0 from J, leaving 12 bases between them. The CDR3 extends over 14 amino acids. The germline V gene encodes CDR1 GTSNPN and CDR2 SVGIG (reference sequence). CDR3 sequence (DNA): TGTGCCTGGAGGGGACTGGCATACTCCTACGAGCAGTACTTC. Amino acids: CAWRGLAYSYEQYF.

The CDR3 sequence: CASRAGEGIYGYTF. Here the CDR3 DNA reads TGTGCCAGCAGGGCAGGGGAGGGGATCTATGGCTACACCTTC. The chain joins TRBV28 to TRBJ1-2; the D gene is possibly TRBD1 (6 bases). The CDR3 totals 14 residues. Trimming removed 6 bases at V and 4 bases at J, with 15 bases between. The germline gives CDR1 MDHEN, CDR2 SYDVKM.